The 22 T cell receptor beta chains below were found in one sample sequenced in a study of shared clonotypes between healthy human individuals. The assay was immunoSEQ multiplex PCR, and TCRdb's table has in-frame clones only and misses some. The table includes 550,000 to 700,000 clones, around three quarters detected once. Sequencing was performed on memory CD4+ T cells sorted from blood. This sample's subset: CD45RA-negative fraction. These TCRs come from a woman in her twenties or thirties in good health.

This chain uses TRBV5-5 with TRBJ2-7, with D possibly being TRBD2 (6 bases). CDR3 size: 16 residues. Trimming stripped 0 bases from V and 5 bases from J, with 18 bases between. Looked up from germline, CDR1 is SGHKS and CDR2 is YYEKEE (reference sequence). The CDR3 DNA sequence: TGTGCCAGCAGCTTGGTTGACCCTAGCGACACCCACGAGCAGTACTTC. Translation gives CASSLVDPSDTHEQYF.

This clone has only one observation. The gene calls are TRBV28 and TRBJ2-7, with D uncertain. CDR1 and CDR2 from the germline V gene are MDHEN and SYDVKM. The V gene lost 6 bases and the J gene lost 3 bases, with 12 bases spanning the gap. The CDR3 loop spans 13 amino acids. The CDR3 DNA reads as TGTGCCAGCAGCCCGGGTATTATCTACGAGCAGTACTTC. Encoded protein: CASSPGIIYEQYF.

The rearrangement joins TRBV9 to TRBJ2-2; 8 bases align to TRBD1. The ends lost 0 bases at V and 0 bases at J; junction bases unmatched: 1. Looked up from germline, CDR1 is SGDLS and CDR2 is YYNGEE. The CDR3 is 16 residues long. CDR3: CASSVAGGPNTGELFF. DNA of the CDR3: TGTGCCAGCAGCGTAGCAGGGGGCCCGAACACCGGGGAGCTGTTTTTT. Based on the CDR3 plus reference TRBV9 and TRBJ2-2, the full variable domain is DSGVTQTPKHLITATGQRVTLRCSPRSGDLSVYWYQQSLDQGLQFLIQYYNGEERAKGNILERFSAQQFPDLHSELNLSSLELGDSALYFCASSVAGGPNTGELFFGEGSRLTVL.

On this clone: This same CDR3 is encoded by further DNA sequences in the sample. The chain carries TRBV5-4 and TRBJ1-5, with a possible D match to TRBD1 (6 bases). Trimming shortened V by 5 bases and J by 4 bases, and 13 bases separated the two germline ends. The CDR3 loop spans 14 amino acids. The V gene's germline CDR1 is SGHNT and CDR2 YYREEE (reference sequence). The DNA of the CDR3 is TGTGCCAGCAGTCTCGACAGGAGTAATCAGCCCCAGCATTTT. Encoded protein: CASSLDRSNQPQHF.

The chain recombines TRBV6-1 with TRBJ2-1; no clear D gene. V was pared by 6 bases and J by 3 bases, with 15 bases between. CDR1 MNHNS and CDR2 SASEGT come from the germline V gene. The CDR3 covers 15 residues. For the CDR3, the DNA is TGTGCCAGCAGCAACGTGATGGGTCTCTACAATGAGCAGTTCTTC. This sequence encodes CASSNVMGLYNEQFF.

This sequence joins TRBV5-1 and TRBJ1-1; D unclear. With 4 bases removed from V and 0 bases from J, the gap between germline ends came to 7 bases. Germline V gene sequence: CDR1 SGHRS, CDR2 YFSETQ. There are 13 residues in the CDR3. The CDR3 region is CASSVDLNTEAFF. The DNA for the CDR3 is TGCGCCAGCAGCGTGGACCTGAACACTGAAGCTTTCTTT.

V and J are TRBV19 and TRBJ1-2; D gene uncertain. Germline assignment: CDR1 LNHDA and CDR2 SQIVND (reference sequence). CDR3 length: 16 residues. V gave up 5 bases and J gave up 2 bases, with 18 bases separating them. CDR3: CASSPSVGSLNYGYTF. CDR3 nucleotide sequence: TGTGCCAGTAGTCCTTCGGTCGGAAGCTTAAACTATGGCTACACCTTC.

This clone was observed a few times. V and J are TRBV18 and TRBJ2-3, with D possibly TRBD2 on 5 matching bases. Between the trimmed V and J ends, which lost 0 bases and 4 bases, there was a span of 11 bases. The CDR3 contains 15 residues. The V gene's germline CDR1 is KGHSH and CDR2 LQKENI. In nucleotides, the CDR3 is TGTGCCAGCTCACCACCCCGGGGAAGCTCAGATACGCAGTATTTT. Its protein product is CASSPPRGSSDTQYF. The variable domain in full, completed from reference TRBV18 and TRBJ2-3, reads NAGVMQNPRHLVRRRGQEARLRCSPMKGHSHVYWYRQLPEEGLKFMVYLQKENIIDESGMPKERFSAEFPKEGPSILRIQQVVRGDSAAYFCASSPPRGSSDTQYFGPGTRLTVL.

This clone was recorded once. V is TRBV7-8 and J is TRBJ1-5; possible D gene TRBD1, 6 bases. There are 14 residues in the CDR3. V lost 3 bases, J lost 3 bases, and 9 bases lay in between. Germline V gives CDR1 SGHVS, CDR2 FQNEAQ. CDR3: CASSFHRDNQPQHF. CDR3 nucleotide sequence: TGTGCCAGCAGCTTCCACAGGGACAATCAGCCCCAGCATTTT.

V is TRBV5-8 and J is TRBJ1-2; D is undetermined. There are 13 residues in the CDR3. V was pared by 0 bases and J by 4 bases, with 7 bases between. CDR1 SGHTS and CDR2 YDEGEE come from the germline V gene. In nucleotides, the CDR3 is TGTGCCAGCAGCTTGGGAGGGCGCTATGGCTACACCTTC. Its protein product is CASSLGGRYGYTF.

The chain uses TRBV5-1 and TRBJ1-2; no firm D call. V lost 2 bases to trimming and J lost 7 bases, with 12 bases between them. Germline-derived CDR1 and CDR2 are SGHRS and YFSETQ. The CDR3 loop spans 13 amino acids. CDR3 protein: CASSFGSEAGYTF. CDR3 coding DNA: TGCGCCAGCAGCTTTGGCAGCGAAGCTGGCTACACCTTC.

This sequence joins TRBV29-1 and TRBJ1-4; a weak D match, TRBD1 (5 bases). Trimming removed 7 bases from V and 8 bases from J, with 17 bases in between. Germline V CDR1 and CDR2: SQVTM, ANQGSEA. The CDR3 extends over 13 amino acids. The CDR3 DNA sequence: TGCAGCGCTCGCCCCACGGGGGTCGAAAAACTGTTTTTT. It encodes CSARPTGVEKLFF.

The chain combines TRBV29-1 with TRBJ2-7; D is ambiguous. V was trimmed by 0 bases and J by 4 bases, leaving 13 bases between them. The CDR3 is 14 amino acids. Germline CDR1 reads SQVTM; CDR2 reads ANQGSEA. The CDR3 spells CSVEDRLVPYEQYF. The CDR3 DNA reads TGCAGCGTTGAAGATCGCCTAGTCCCTTACGAGCAGTACTTC.

The DNA of the CDR3 is TGTGCCAGTTCCGCGACAGGTCAAGAGACCCAGTACTTC. Its translation: CASSATGQETQYF. The rearrangement joins TRBV19 to TRBJ2-5; D is perhaps TRBD1 (6 bases). The V gene lost 8 bases and the J gene lost 2 bases, with 12 bases spanning the gap. The germline V gene encodes CDR1 LNHDA and CDR2 SQIVND (reference sequence). CDR3 length equals 13 residues.

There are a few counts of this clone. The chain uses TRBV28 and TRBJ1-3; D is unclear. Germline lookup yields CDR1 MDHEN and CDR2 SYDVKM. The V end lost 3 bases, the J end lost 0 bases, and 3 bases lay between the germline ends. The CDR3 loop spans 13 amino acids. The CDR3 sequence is CASSFFSGNTIYF. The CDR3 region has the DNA TGTGCCAGCAGTTTTTTCTCTGGAAACACCATATATTTT.

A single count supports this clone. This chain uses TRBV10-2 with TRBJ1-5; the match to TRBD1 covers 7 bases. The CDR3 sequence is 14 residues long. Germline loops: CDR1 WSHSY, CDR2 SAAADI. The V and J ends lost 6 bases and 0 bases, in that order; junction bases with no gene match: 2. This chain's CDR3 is CASRGQSSNQPQHF. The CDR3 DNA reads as TGCGCCAGCAGGGGACAGAGTAGCAATCAGCCCCAGCATTTT.

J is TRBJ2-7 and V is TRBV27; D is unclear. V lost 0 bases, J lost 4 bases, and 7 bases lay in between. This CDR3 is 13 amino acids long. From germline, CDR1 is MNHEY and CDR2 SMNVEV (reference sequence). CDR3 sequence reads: CASSLSPEYEQYF. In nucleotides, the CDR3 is TGTGCCAGCAGTTTATCGCCAGAATACGAGCAGTACTTC.

The CDR3 is CASSLGQGIETQYF. In DNA form, the CDR3 reads TGTGCCAGCAGCCTGGGACAGGGGATTGAGACCCAGTACTTC. The chain employs TRBV5-4 and TRBJ2-5; 10 nucleotides match TRBD1. The germline V gene encodes CDR1 SGHNT and CDR2 YYREEE (reference sequence). V lost 4 bases to trimming and J lost 5 bases; unmatched junction nucleotides: 5. The CDR3 covers 14 residues.

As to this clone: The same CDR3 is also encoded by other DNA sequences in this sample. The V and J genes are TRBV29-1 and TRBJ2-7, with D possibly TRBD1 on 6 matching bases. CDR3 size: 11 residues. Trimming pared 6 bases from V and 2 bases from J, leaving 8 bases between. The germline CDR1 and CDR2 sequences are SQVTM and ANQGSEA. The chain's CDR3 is CSVRDTYEQYF. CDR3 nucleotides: TGCAGCGTCCGGGACACCTACGAGCAGTACTTC.

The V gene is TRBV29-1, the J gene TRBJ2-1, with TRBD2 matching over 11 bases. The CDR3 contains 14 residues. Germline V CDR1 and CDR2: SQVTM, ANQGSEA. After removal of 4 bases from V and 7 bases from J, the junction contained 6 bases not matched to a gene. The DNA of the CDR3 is TGCAGCGTTGTAACTAGCGGGAGCTTAAATGAGCAGTTCTTC. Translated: CSVVTSGSLNEQFF.

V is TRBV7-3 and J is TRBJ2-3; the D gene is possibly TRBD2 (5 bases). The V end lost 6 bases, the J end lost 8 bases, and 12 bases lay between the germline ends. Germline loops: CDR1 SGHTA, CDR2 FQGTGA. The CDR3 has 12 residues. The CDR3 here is CASSPVGGTQYF. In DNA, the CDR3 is TGTGCCAGCAGTCCGGTTGGAGGTACGCAGTATTTT.

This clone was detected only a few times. The CDR3: CASDTGANEKLFF. CDR3 bases: TGTGCCAGTGATACAGGAGCTAATGAAAAACTGTTTTTT. This chain uses TRBV19 with TRBJ1-4, with a possible D match to TRBD1 (5 bases). The CDR3 runs 13 residues. V was cut by 8 bases and J by 3 bases, with 10 bases left in between. Germline assignment: CDR1 LNHDA and CDR2 SQIVND (reference sequence).